Listed here are 21 T cell receptor beta chains from one sample, sequenced in a study of shared clonotypes between healthy human individuals (dated by TCRdb to 2020 to 2022). The method behind the library was the immunoSEQ multiplex PCR assay. In its TCRdb copy, this immuneACCESS table keeps in-frame sequences only and misses some clones. Where compared with another copy, unresolved V genes explain less than half of these, and the others have no known cause. The sample profile shows under 300,000 clones; approximately 65% of them were found once. The ten largest make up more than 9.5% of the sample. Sequences were obtained from memory CD4+ T cells sorted from blood. In the paper's terms, the cell subset or site label means: CD45RA-negative fraction. All receptors derive from a man younger than 45 in good health.

This clone was counted once. A much larger clonotype is one base distant, so this may be a read error. The chain joins TRBV27 to TRBJ2-6; D call uncertain. Per the germline V gene, CDR1 is MNHEY and CDR2 is SMNVEV (reference sequence). The CDR3 length is 14 residues. The CDR3 loop is CASSPWSGTNVLTF. In nucleotides, the CDR3 is TGTGCCAGCAGCCCTTGGTCTGGGACCAACGTCCTGACTTTC.

In regard to this clone: Other DNA sequences of this sample code for an identical CDR3. This chain connects TRBV29-1 to TRBJ2-5, with D unclear. Trimming shortened V by 4 bases and J by 2 bases, and 2 bases separated the two germline ends. The CDR3 contains 10 residues. Looked up from germline, CDR1 is SQVTM and CDR2 is ANQGSEA. The CDR3 nucleotides read TGCAGCGTTGGACAAGAGACCCAGTACTTC. Translation gives CSVGQETQYF.

The V gene is TRBV6-4, the J gene TRBJ1-1, with 7 nucleotides matching TRBD1. The V gene end was trimmed by 7 bases and the J gene end by 4 bases; junction bases not matched to a gene: 9. In germline, CDR1 is MRHNA, CDR2 SNTAGT. This CDR3 comprises 14 residues. CDR3 DNA: TGTGCCAGCAAAACGGACAGGTCGGGCACTGAAGCTTTCTTT. Translated: CASKTDRSGTEAFF.

The chain is built from TRBV12-5 and TRBJ2-5, with D perhaps TRBD1 (6 bases). Germline CDR1 LGHNT, CDR2 FRNRAP. This CDR3 spans 12 amino acids. Here the CDR3 reads CPKLRGQETQYF. For the CDR3, the DNA is TGTCCGAAGCTGAGGGGGCAAGAGACCCAGTACTTC.

The chain joins TRBV6-4 to TRBJ2-5; 8 bases are shared with TRBD2. CDR3 length equals 12 residues. The junction had 6 bases not matched to a gene; V was cut back by 8 bases and J by 7 bases. The germline gives CDR1 MRHNA, CDR2 SNTAGT. CDR3 in amino acids: CASRGGAGTQYF. The CDR3 nucleotides are TGTGCCAGCCGGGGGGGGGCAGGGACCCAGTACTTC.

V gene TRBV11-2 combines with J gene TRBJ1-1; no clear D. V lost 7 bases and J lost 1, with 10 bases in between. CDR3 length equals 13 residues. Per the germline V gene, CDR1 is SGHAT and CDR2 is FQNNGV. This CDR3 reads CASILDKNTEAFF. In nucleotides, the CDR3 is TGTGCCAGCATCCTCGACAAGAACACTGAAGCTTTCTTT.

This clone was recorded a few times. The chain couples TRBV11-3 to TRBJ1-1; D remains ambiguous. Germline lookup yields CDR1 SGHNT and CDR2 YENEEA. The V and J ends lost 1 base and 2 bases respectively, with 14 bases between them. This CDR3 region has 16 residues. CDR3 coding DNA: TGTGCCAGCAGCTTAGTAAGGTGGGCGGTAAACACTGAAGCTTTCTTT. This encodes CASSLVRWAVNTEAFF.

This clone was observed a few times. The chain uses TRBV30 and TRBJ1-1, with D unresolved. The V end was cut by 4 bases, the J end by 0 bases, with 9 bases between. Germline CDR1 reads GTSNPN; CDR2 reads SVGIG (reference sequence). The CDR3 sequence is 13 residues long. CDR3 sequence (DNA): TGTGCCTGGATGTGGGATATGAACACTGAAGCTTTCTTT. Its protein is CAWMWDMNTEAFF.

The rearrangement links TRBV27 to TRBJ1-5, with D unresolved. V dropped 2 bases and J dropped 4 bases, with 9 bases sitting between them. The CDR3 contains 14 residues. Germline V CDR1 and CDR2: MNHEY, SMNVEV (reference sequence). In DNA, the CDR3 is TGTGCCAGCAGTTTAATCGGGGTAAATCAGCCCCAGCATTTT. Translating it yields CASSLIGVNQPQHF.

This clone was seen only a few times. The chain joins TRBV19 to TRBJ2-3, with TRBD2 matching over 11 bases. J was trimmed by 3 bases and V by 6 bases; bases with no gene match: 8. CDR3 length: 16 amino acids. Per germline, CDR1 LNHDA and CDR2 SQIVND (reference sequence). The CDR3 nucleotides are TGTGCCAGTAGCCTACTAGCGGGAGCGGTGACAGATACGCAGTATTTT. Translated: CASSLLAGAVTDTQYF.

This clone was seen only once. The V and J genes are TRBV28 and TRBJ2-1; 8 nucleotides line up with TRBD2. Germline V gene data show CDR1 as MDHEN and CDR2 as SYDVKM. The V gene end was trimmed by 6 bases and the J gene end by 3 bases; junction bases not matched to a gene: 4. There are 14 residues in the CDR3. The CDR3 loop is CASSRGLGYNEQFF. In DNA form, the CDR3 reads TGTGCCAGCAGCCGGGGACTAGGCTACAATGAGCAGTTCTTC.

The chain is built from TRBV18 and TRBJ1-3; D is possibly TRBD1 (5 bases). The CDR3 loop spans 14 amino acids. Per germline, CDR1 KGHSH and CDR2 LQKENI. With 4 bases removed from V and 2 bases from J, the gap between germline ends came to 9 bases. In DNA form, the CDR3 reads TGTGCCAGCTCACTTCAGGGCGCTGGAAACACCATATATTTT. This gives the protein CASSLQGAGNTIYF.

The rearrangement joins TRBV9 to TRBJ2-7, with D uncertain. V lost 0 bases and J lost 0, with 10 bases in between. In germline, CDR1 is SGDLS, CDR2 YYNGEE. The CDR3 loop spans 15 amino acids. CDR3 protein: CASSVAPIPSYEQYF. CDR3 bases: TGTGCCAGCAGCGTAGCACCTATTCCCTCCTACGAGCAGTACTTC.

This clone was detected once. The gene calls are TRBV7-2 and TRBJ1-1; D not resolved. With 1 base removed from V and 1 base from J, the gap between germline ends came to 7 bases. The CDR3 is 14 amino acids. Per germline, CDR1 SGHTA and CDR2 FQGNSA. The CDR3 region is CASSLVRQNTEAFF. CDR3 DNA sequence: TGTGCCAGCAGCTTAGTGCGGCAGAACACTGAAGCTTTCTTT.

This clone has only one observation. The V gene is TRBV11-2, the J gene TRBJ1-1; unclear D gene. Germline-derived CDR1 and CDR2 are SGHAT and FQNNGV. The germline V and J ends were trimmed by 0 bases and 3 bases, with 8 bases remaining between them. The CDR3 is made up of 14 amino acids. CDR3 coding DNA: TGTGCCAGCAGCTTAGACATCGCCTACACTGAAGCTTTCTTT. This sequence encodes CASSLDIAYTEAFF.

The chain has TRBV5-6 and TRBJ2-5, with 14 bases that match TRBD2. The CDR3 sequence is 15 residues long. From germline, CDR1 is SGHDT and CDR2 YYEEEE. V gave up 6 bases and J gave up 5 bases; unmatched junction bases: 6. CDR3 amino acids: CASTRTSGRWETQYF. The CDR3 DNA reads as TGTGCCAGCACTCGGACTAGCGGGAGGTGGGAGACCCAGTACTTC.

This chain connects TRBV30 to TRBJ1-5, with D possibly being TRBD1 (6 bases). V was cut by 0 bases and J by 3 bases, with 15 bases left in between. This CDR3 has 16 residues. From germline, CDR1 is GTSNPN and CDR2 SVGIG (reference sequence). The CDR3: CAWSVTRGSPNQPQHF. Written as DNA, the CDR3 is TGTGCCTGGAGTGTGACCAGGGGTTCCCCCAATCAGCCCCAGCATTTT.

The V gene is TRBV29-1, the J gene TRBJ2-1; D is uncertain. This CDR3 spans 11 amino acids. V lost 4 bases to trimming and J lost 10 bases, with 11 bases between them. Germline lookup yields CDR1 SQVTM and CDR2 ANQGSEA. The DNA for the CDR3 is TGCAGCGTTGGGGCAGACCGCGAGCAGTTCTTC. As protein: CSVGADREQFF.

The CDR3 DNA reads as TGTGCCAGCAGGTTCGGACTAGCGGGATTCTACGAGCAGTACTTC. It specifies CASRFGLAGFYEQYF. The chain employs TRBV6-1 and TRBJ2-7, with 12 bases matching TRBD2. CDR1 and CDR2 (germline): MNHNS, SASEGT. The length of the CDR3 is 15 residues. V was pared by 6 bases and J by 3 bases, with 6 bases of the junction left unmatched.

This clone was observed a few times. This chain links TRBV9 with TRBJ2-3; D may be TRBD2 (5 bases). The germline V gene has CDR1 SGDLS and CDR2 YYNGEE. The CDR3 spans 13 residues. The V end lost 3 bases, the J end lost 9 bases, and 14 bases lay between the germline ends. The CDR3 DNA is TGTGCCAGCAGCGCCCAACTCGGGGAGACGCAGTATTTT. It yields the protein CASSAQLGETQYF.

V and J are TRBV14 and TRBJ2-5; no clear D gene. V was shortened by 1 base and J by 5 bases, with 20 bases between the two germline ends. This CDR3 spans 17 amino acids. CDR1 and CDR2 from the germline V gene are SGHDN and FVKESK. The CDR3 reads CASSQGIQVSGFETQYF. The DNA of the CDR3 is TGTGCCAGCAGCCAAGGAATTCAGGTATCTGGGTTTGAGACCCAGTACTTC.